This T cell receptor beta chain was found in a study of blood T cell repertoires in COVID-19. TCRdb keeps only in-frame clones here, not all; method: immunoSEQ multiplex PCR. This table has under 400,000 clones, approximately 87% appearing once. After removal of 0 bases from V and 4 bases from J, the junction contained 5 bases not matched to a gene. The CDR3 spans 15 residues. The germline V gene has CDR1 SGHRS and CDR2 YFSETQ. The V and J genes are TRBV5-1 and TRBJ1-1, with 8 bases matching TRBD1. Sequencing was done on a sample of PBMCs or T cells enriched from blood (not recorded which). The TCR comes from a man aged 35 to 55 in a cohort exposed to, infected with or recovered from COVID-19 (not recorded which). CDR3 sequence reads: CASSLEDRGGTEAFF. The CDR3 coding sequence is TGCGCCAGCAGCTTGGAAGACAGGGGCGGCACTGAAGCTTTCTTT.